The next 28 T cell receptor beta chains were all read from a single sample in a study of blood T cell repertoires in COVID-19. The assay was immunoSEQ multiplex PCR, and TCRdb's table has in-frame clones only and misses some. The sample lists over 130,000 clones, 80% to 85% seen once, with approximately 4% in the top ten. Material for sequencing was peripheral blood. The receptors here all came from a woman aged 60-75 years with acute or convalescent COVID-19.

This chain links TRBV15 with TRBJ2-1; TRBD2 aligns across 9 bases. The CDR3 runs 15 residues. In germline, CDR1 is LNHNV, CDR2 YYDKDF (reference sequence). V was clipped by 5 bases and J by 8 bases; unmatched bases: 10. The CDR3 DNA reads as TGTGCCACCAGCGGGGGACTAGCTCGAAACCATGAGCAGTTCTTC. Translation gives CATSGGLARNHEQFF.

The V gene is TRBV3-1 (or the pseudogene TRBV3-2), the J gene TRBJ1-1; D is uncertain. Deletions cut 2 bases from V and 10 bases from J, with 26 bases between. CDR3 length equals 17 residues. Germline CDR1 LGHDT, CDR2 YNNKEL (reference sequence). For the CDR3, the DNA is TGTGCCAGCAGCCAAAGTTCGGGGAGGGTCCGAGGAATAACAGCTTTCTTT. Translation gives CASSQSSGRVRGITAFF.

This clone was seen just once. This rearrangement joins TRBV4-1 to TRBJ1-2; 9 positions agree with TRBD1. The length of the CDR3 is 15 residues. The germline gives CDR1 MGHRA, CDR2 YSYEKL. The trim removed 1 base at V and 7 bases at J, leaving 7 bases unmatched. CDR3 region: CASSQGRTGAGGYTF. The CDR3 nucleotides are TGCGCCAGCAGCCAAGGAAGGACAGGGGCTGGTGGCTACACCTTC.

The CDR3 DNA follows: TGTGCCAGCAGTGAGGTCCGACAGTTCGGTCAGCCCCAGCATTTT. This translates into CASSEVRQFGQPQHF. The chain links TRBV2 to TRBJ1-5; TRBD1 might be the D (5 bases). The germline V gene has CDR1 SNHLY and CDR2 FYNNEI. V dropped 3 bases and J dropped 6 bases, with 15 bases sitting between them. The CDR3 is 15 residues long. Based on the CDR3 plus reference TRBV2 and TRBJ1-5, the full variable domain is EPEVTQTPSHQVTQMGQEVILRCVPISNHLYFYWYRQILGQKVEFLVSFYNNEISEKSEIFDDQFSVERPDGSNFTLKIRSTKLEDSAMYFCASSEVRQFGQPQHFGDGTRLSIL.

The chain recombines TRBV6-5 with TRBJ1-2; 10 positions match TRBD1. The CDR3 is 12 amino acids. Germline CDR1 is MNHEY and CDR2 is SVGAGI. V gave up 8 bases and J gave up 5 bases; unmatched junction bases: 2. The CDR3 DNA follows: TGTGCCAGCGGGACAGGGGAATATGGCTACACCTTC. Its protein product is CASGTGEYGYTF.

The chain joins TRBV5-1 to TRBJ1-1, with a possible D match to TRBD1 (5 bases). The ends were cut back, 7 bases at V and 4 bases at J, with 20 bases in the middle. The CDR3 is 15 residues long. Germline values: CDR1 SGHRS, CDR2 YFSETQ. The CDR3: CASGPRPQGATEAFF. The CDR3 DNA reads as TGCGCCAGCGGTCCACGGCCCCAGGGTGCCACTGAAGCTTTCTTT.

J is TRBJ2-7 and V is TRBV28; possible D gene TRBD2, 5 bases. Germline assignment: CDR1 MDHEN and CDR2 SYDVKM. There are 17 residues in the CDR3. Trimming removed 6 bases at V and 4 bases at J, with 25 bases between. The DNA for the CDR3 is TGTGCCAGCAGCCTTGCTATCCGGGAACAGAGGTTATACGAGCAGTACTTC. Residues: CASSLAIREQRLYEQYF.

V is TRBV2 and J is TRBJ1-2, with D perhaps matching TRBD1 (5 bases). Trimming took off 6 bases at V and 4 bases at J, with 15 bases between the two ends. CDR3 size: 14 residues. Germline values: CDR1 SNHLY, CDR2 FYNNEI. This CDR3 reads CASRYVGVGYGYTF. CDR3 bases: TGTGCCAGCAGATACGTAGGGGTTGGCTATGGCTACACCTTC.

The chain has TRBV29-1 and TRBJ2-1; the D is unclear. V lost 6 bases and J 9 bases, leaving 21 bases between the germline ends. The CDR3 has 14 residues. CDR1 is SQVTM, CDR2 ANQGSEA, per germline. The CDR3 is CSVDKQRTFGEQFF. CDR3 sequence (DNA): TGCAGCGTCGACAAACAGAGAACGTTTGGTGAGCAGTTCTTC.

This sequence joins TRBV28 and TRBJ1-2; D perhaps matches TRBD1 (6 bases). V lost 6 bases to trimming and J lost 4 bases, with 15 bases between them. Germline loops: CDR1 MDHEN, CDR2 SYDVKM. CDR3 size: 14 residues. CDR3 in amino acids: CASRRTGQLYGYTF. CDR3 in DNA: TGTGCCAGCAGGCGAACCGGACAGCTCTATGGCTACACCTTC.

The chain is built from TRBV29-1 and TRBJ2-1; the match to TRBD2 covers 12 bases. The CDR3 runs 16 residues. Germline-derived CDR1 and CDR2 are SQVTM and ANQGSEA. J gave up 3 bases and V 0 bases, and 3 bases lay outside the gene matches. The CDR3 sequence: CSVEDGLAGFYNEQFF. CDR3 DNA: TGCAGCGTTGAAGACGGACTAGCGGGATTCTACAATGAGCAGTTCTTC.

J is TRBJ1-1 and V is TRBV28, with TRBD1 as a possible D gene (6 bases). The V and J ends lost 5 bases and 10 bases respectively, with 17 bases between them. This CDR3 has 13 amino acids. CDR1 is MDHEN, CDR2 SYDVKM, per germline. The DNA of the CDR3 is TGTGCCAGCAGTGAAGGGGGGGGTAACGTAGCTTTCTTT. The encoded protein is CASSEGGGNVAFF.

V and J are TRBV4-1 and TRBJ1-3, with a weak D call TRBD1 (5 bases). The CDR3 covers 17 residues. Germline lookup yields CDR1 MGHRA and CDR2 YSYEKL. Deletions cut 0 bases from V and 0 bases from J, with 12 bases between. The DNA for the CDR3 is TGCGCCAGCAGCCAAGAGGGCAGGGCCAGCTCTGGAAACACCATATATTTT. As protein: CASSQEGRASSGNTIYF.

The gene calls are TRBV10-3 and TRBJ1-3; TRBD1 matches 8 bases. The CDR3 length is 15 residues. The J segment lost 6 bases and the V segment lost 2 bases, leaving 6 bases of the junction unmatched. In germline, CDR1 is ENHRY, CDR2 SYGVKD. CDR3 sequence reads: CAISEHSRGQNTIYF. In nucleotides, the CDR3 is TGTGCCATCAGTGAGCATTCCAGGGGGCAAAACACCATATATTTT.

This clone was counted a few times. The chain uses TRBV9 and TRBJ1-2, with unresolved D. Germline assignment: CDR1 SGDLS and CDR2 YYNGEE. V lost 0 bases, J lost 3 bases, and 6 bases lay in between. There are 13 residues in the CDR3. This CDR3 reads CASSVGGDYGYTF. CDR3 bases: TGTGCCAGCAGCGTAGGCGGGGACTATGGCTACACCTTC.

The chain employs TRBV5-1 and TRBJ2-1, with D perhaps TRBD1 (5 bases). The germline V gene has CDR1 SGHRS and CDR2 YFSETQ. V was trimmed by 4 bases and J by 1 base, leaving 12 bases between them. The CDR3 runs 15 residues. The CDR3 here is CASSATDSSYNEQFF. CDR3 in DNA: TGCGCCAGCAGCGCCACCGACAGTTCCTACAATGAGCAGTTCTTC.

This clone was counted only a few times. The chain employs TRBV7-2 and TRBJ2-2; D is possibly TRBD2 (6 bases). V was shortened by 5 bases and J by 4 bases, with 20 bases between the two germline ends. The CDR3 is made up of 17 amino acids. CDR1 and CDR2 (germline): SGHTA, FQGNSA. The CDR3 protein is CASSQFFGGWGTGELFF. CDR3 in DNA: TGTGCCAGCAGCCAGTTTTTCGGGGGTTGGGGCACCGGGGAGCTGTTTTTT. The full variable domain, its missing parts supplied by reference TRBV7-2 and TRBJ2-2, is GAGVSQSPSNKVTEKGKDVELRCDPISGHTALYWYRQSLGQGLEFLIYFQGNSAPDKSGLPSDRFSAERTGGSVSTLTIQRTQQEDSAVYLCASSQFFGGWGTGELFFGEGSRLTVL.

V gene TRBV5-4 combines with J gene TRBJ1-6; weak D call: TRBD1 (6 bases). CDR1 is SGHNT and CDR2 is YYREEE in the germline V gene (reference sequence). This CDR3 has 15 amino acids. V gave up 1 base and J gave up 10 bases, with 15 bases separating them. The CDR3: CASSLRQGFDSPLHF. DNA for the CDR3: TGTGCCAGCAGCTTGCGCCAGGGGTTTGACTCACCCCTCCACTTT.

The rearrangement uses TRBV5-5 and TRBJ1-5; unclear D gene. The CDR3 sequence is 15 residues long. The V end was cut by 0 bases, the J end by 6 bases, with 13 bases between. CDR1 is SGHKS and CDR2 is YYEKEE in the germline V gene (reference sequence). The CDR3 nucleotides are TGTGCCAGCAGCTTGGGAGAGGGCAGAGGTCAGCCCCAGCATTTT. Residues: CASSLGEGRGQPQHF. The full variable domain, in which reference TRBV5-5 and TRBJ1-5 provide the parts outside the CDR3, is DAGVTQSPTHLIKTRGQQVTLRCSPISGHKSVSWYQQVLGQGPQFIFQYYEKEERGRGNFPDRFSARQFPNYSSELNVNALLLGDSALYLCASSLGEGRGQPQHFGDGTRLSIL.

This sequence joins TRBV5-1 and TRBJ1-1, with D tentatively TRBD1 (6 bases). CDR3 length: 14 residues. V lost 3 bases and J lost 3, with 12 bases in between. Germline V CDR1 and CDR2: SGHRS, YFSETQ. The CDR3 loop reads CASSSQDRYTEAFF. CDR3 in DNA: TGCGCCAGCAGCTCCCAGGACAGATACACTGAAGCTTTCTTT.

CDR3 amino acids: CASSWDSNNYGYTF. Here the CDR3 DNA reads TGTGCCAGCAGCTGGGACAGCAATAACTATGGCTACACCTTC. The chain combines TRBV11-2 with TRBJ1-2; 7 bases map to TRBD1. This CDR3 has 14 amino acids. After removal of 4 bases from V and 1 base from J, the junction contained 3 bases not matched to a gene. Germline V gene data show CDR1 as SGHAT and CDR2 as FQNNGV.

This sequence joins TRBV12-5 and TRBJ1-5, with 7 bases identical to TRBD1. Trimming took 2 bases from V and 6 from J; bases not matched to a gene: 4. Per germline, CDR1 LGHNT and CDR2 FRNRAP. This CDR3 contains 14 residues. The CDR3 DNA reads TGTGCTAGTGGTTTGCAGGGGGGATCTCAGCCCCAGCATTTT. It is translated as CASGLQGGSQPQHF.

Only one count was recorded for this clone. The CDR3 loop reads CASSLRLAGGEQYF. CDR3 DNA: TGTGCCAGCAGCTTACGACTAGCGGGAGGTGAGCAGTACTTC. This chain joins TRBV7-2 and TRBJ2-7, with 13 nucleotides matching TRBD2. The CDR3 consists of 14 residues. J gave up 7 bases and V 2 bases, and 2 bases lay outside the gene matches. Germline V gene sequence: CDR1 SGHTA, CDR2 FQGNSA.

Here the CDR3 DNA reads TGTGCCAGCAGTTATGTCGGGACTAGCGGGATGGATGAGCAGTTCTTC. It codes for CASSYVGTSGMDEQFF. The rearrangement joins TRBV6-2 or TRBV6-3 to TRBJ2-1, with TRBD2 matching over 13 bases. The CDR3 totals 16 residues. Trimming cost V 3 bases and J 8 bases; bases outside gene matches: 7. Germline V gene data show CDR1 as MNHEY and CDR2 as SVGEGT.

The rearrangement uses TRBV7-9 and TRBJ1-2; no firm D call. The CDR3 length is 13 residues. Germline V lookup: CDR1 SEHNR, CDR2 FQNEAQ (reference sequence). V shed 1 base and J shed 2 bases, with 5 bases lying between them. In DNA form, the CDR3 reads TGTGCCAGCAGCTTAGAAATAAACTATGGCTACACCTTC. Translating gives CASSLEINYGYTF.

The chain joins TRBV28 to TRBJ2-1, with TRBD2 matching over 7 bases. Germline V gene lookup returns CDR1 MDHEN and CDR2 SYDVKM. This CDR3 has 14 amino acids. Trimming took 6 bases from V and 10 from J; bases not matched to a gene: 12. CDR3 loop: CASSTPREEGEQFF. CDR3 DNA: TGTGCCAGCAGCACACCCCGGGAGGAGGGGGAGCAGTTCTTC.

The chain joins TRBV3-1 (or the pseudogene TRBV3-2) to TRBJ2-4; a possible D gene is TRBD1 (5 bases). V was pared by 5 bases and J by 7 bases, with 15 bases between. Germline V gene sequence: CDR1 LGHDT, CDR2 YNNKEL (reference sequence). This CDR3 has 14 amino acids. The CDR3 sequence is CASSERVGVNIQYF. The DNA of the CDR3 is TGTGCCAGCAGCGAAAGGGTAGGGGTCAACATTCAGTACTTC.

The chain uses TRBV14 and TRBJ2-3, with 9 nucleotides matching TRBD2. Germline V CDR1 and CDR2: SGHDN, FVKESK. This CDR3 comprises 15 residues. V shed 3 bases and J 3 bases; nucleotides not matched to a gene: 4. This chain's CDR3 is CASSQRGRATDTQYF. As DNA, the CDR3 is TGTGCCAGCAGCCAGCGCGGGAGGGCGACAGATACGCAGTATTTT.